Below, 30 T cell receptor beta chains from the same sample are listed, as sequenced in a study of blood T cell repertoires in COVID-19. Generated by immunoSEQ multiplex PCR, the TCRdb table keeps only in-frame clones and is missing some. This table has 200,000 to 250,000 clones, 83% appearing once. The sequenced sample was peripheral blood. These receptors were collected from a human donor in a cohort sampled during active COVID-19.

CDR3 sequence: CASSYGASGVETQYF. As DNA, the CDR3 is TGTGCCAGCAGTTACGGGGCTAGCGGAGTGGAAACCCAGTACTTC. This chain uses TRBV6-5 with TRBJ2-5; 7 positions agree with TRBD2. CDR1 is MNHEY, CDR2 SVGAGI, per germline. The CDR3 runs to 15 residues. The J segment lost 8 bases and the V segment lost 2 bases, leaving 11 bases of the junction unmatched.

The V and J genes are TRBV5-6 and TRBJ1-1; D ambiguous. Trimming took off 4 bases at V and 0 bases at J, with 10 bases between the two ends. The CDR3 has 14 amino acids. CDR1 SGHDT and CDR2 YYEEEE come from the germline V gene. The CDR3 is CASSRRILNTEAFF. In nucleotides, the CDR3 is TGTGCCAGCAGCCGCAGGATACTGAACACTGAAGCTTTCTTT. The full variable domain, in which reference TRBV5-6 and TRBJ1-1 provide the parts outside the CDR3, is DAGVTQSPTHLIKTRGQQVTLRCSPKSGHDTVSWYQQALGQGPQFIFQYYEEEERQRGNFPDRFSGHQFPNYSSELNVNALLLGDSALYLCASSRRILNTEAFFGQGTRLTVV.

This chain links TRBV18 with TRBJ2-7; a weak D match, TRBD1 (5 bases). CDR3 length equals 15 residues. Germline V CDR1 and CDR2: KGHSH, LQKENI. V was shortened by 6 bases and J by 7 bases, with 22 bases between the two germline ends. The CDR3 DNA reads TGTGCCAGCTCCCGTCAAGCCAACAGGATGGGAGAGCAGTACTTC. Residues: CASSRQANRMGEQYF.

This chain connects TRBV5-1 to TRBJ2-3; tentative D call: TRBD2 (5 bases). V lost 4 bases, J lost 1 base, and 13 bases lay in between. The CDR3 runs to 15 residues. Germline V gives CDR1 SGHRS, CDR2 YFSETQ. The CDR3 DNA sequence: TGCGCCAGCAGCATGGTGGTTAGCGGCACAGATACGCAGTATTTT. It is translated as CASSMVVSGTDTQYF.

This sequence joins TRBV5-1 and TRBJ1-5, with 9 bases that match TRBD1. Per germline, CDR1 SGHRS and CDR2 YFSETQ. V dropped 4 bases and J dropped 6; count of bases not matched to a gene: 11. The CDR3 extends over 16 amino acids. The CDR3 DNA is TGCGCCAGCAGCCCGGGGACAGGGCGAACGGGTCAGCCCCAGCATTTT. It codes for CASSPGTGRTGQPQHF.

CDR3 coding DNA: TGTGCCAGTAGTATAGGGGGGGTACTCTCGCTGCATGAGCAGTTCTTC. This encodes CASSIGGVLSLHEQFF. The genes are TRBV19 and TRBJ2-1; D might be TRBD2 (6 bases). The CDR3 consists of 16 residues. CDR1 LNHDA and CDR2 SQIVND come from the germline V gene (reference sequence). V was shortened by 1 base and J by 8 bases, with 18 bases between the two germline ends.

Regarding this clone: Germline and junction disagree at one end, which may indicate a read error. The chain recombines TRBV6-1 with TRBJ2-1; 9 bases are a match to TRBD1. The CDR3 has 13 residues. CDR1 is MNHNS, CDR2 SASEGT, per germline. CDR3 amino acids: CASSEDRGRFRIF. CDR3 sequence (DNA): TGTGCCAGCAGTGAGGACAGGGGCCGCTTTAGGATCTTC.

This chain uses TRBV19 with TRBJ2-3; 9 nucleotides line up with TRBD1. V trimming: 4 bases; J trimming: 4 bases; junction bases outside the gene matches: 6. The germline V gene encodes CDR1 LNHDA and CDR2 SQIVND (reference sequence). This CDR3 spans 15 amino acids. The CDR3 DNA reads TGTGCCAGTAGTAGAACCGGGACAGGGTCAGATACGCAGTATTTT. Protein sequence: CASSRTGTGSDTQYF.

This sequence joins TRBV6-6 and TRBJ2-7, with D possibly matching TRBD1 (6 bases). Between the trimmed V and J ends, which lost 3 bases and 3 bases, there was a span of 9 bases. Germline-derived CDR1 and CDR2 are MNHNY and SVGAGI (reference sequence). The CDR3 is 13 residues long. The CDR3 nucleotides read TGTGCCAGCAGTTATCACAGGGTCTACGAGCAGTACTTC. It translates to CASSYHRVYEQYF.

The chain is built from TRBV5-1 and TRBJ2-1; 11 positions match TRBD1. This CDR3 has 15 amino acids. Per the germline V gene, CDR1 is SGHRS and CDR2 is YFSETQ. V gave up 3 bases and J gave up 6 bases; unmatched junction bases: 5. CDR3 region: CASSWDGTGGNEQFF. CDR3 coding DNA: TGCGCCAGCAGCTGGGATGGGACAGGGGGCAATGAGCAGTTCTTC. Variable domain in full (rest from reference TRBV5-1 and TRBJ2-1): KAGVTQTPRYLIKTRGQQVTLSCSPISGHRSVSWYQQTPGQGLQFLFEYFSETQRNKGNFPGRFSGRQFSNSRSEMNVSTLELGDSALYLCASSWDGTGGNEQFFGPGTRLTVL.

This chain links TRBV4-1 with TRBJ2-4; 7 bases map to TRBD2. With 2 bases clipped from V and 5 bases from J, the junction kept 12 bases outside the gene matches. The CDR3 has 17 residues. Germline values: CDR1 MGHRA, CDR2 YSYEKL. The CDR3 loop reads CASSQHAVASGENIQYF. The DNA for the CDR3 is TGCGCCAGCAGCCAACACGCCGTGGCTAGCGGAGAAAACATTCAGTACTTC.

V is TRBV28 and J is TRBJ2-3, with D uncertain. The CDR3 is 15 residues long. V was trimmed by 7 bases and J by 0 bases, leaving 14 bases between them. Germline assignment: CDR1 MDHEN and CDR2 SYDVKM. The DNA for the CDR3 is TGTGCCAGCACCACCAATGCCGGGAGCACAGATACGCAGTATTTT. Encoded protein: CASTTNAGSTDTQYF.

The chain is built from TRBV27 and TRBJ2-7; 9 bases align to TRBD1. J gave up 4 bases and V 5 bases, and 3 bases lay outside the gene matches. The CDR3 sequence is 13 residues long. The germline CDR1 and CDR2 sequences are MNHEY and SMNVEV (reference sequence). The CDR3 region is CASSAGTGYEQYF. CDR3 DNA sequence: TGTGCCAGCAGTGCCGGGACAGGGTACGAGCAGTACTTC.

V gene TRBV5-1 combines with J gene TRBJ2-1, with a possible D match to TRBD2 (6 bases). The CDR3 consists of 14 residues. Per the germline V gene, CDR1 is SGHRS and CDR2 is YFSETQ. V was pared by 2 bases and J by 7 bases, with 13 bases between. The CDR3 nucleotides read TGCGCCAGCAGCTTATCAACTGGAGGGAATGAGCAGTTCTTC. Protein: CASSLSTGGNEQFF.

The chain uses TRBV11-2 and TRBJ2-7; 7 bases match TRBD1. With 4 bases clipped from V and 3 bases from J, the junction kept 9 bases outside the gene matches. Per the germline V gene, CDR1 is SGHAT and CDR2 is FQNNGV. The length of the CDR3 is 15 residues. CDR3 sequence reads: CASSSLGQGDYEQYF. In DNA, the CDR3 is TGTGCCAGCAGCTCCCTTGGGCAGGGGGACTACGAGCAGTACTTC.

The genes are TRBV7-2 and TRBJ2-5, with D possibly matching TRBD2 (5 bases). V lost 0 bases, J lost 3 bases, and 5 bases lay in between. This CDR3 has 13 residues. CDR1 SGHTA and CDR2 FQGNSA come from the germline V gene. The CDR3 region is CASSLASEETQYF. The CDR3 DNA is TGTGCCAGCAGCTTAGCTAGCGAAGAGACCCAGTACTTC.

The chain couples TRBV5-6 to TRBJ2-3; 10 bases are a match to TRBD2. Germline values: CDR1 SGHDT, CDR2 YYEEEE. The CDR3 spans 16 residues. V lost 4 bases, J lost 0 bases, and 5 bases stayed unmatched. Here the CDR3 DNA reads TGTGCCAGCAGCGTTCTAGCGGGGGCTAGCACAGATACGCAGTATTTT. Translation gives CASSVLAGASTDTQYF.

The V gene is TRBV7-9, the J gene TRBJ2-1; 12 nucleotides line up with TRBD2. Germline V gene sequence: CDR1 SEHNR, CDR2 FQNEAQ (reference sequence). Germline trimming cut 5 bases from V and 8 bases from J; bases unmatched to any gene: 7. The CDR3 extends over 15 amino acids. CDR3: CASSQTSGSSDEQFF. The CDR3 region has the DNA TGTGCCAGCAGCCAGACTAGCGGGAGTTCCGATGAGCAGTTCTTC.

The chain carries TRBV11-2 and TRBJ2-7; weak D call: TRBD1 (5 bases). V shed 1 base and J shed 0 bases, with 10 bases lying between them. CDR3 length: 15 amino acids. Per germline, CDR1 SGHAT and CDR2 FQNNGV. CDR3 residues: CASSLGQTASYEQYF. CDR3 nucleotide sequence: TGTGCCAGCAGCTTAGGACAGACAGCCTCCTACGAGCAGTACTTC.

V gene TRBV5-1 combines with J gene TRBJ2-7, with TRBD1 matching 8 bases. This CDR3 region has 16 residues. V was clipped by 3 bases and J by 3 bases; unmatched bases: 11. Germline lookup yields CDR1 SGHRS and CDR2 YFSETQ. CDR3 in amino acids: CASSSEETGVGYEQYF. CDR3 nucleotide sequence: TGCGCCAGCAGCTCCGAGGAGACAGGGGTGGGCTACGAGCAGTACTTC.

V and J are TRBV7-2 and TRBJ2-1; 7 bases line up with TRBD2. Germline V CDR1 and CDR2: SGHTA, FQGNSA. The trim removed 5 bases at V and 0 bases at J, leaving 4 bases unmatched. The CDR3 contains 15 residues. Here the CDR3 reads CASSPRTSSYNEQFF. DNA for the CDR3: TGTGCCAGCAGCCCTCGGACTAGCTCCTACAATGAGCAGTTCTTC.

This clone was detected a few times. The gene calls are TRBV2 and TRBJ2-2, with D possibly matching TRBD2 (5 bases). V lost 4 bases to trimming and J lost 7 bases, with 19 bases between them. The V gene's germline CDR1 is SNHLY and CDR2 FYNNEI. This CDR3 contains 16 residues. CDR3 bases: TGTGCCAGCAGTGTAGGTCCCGGGGATGGCGGCGGGGAGCTGTTTTTT. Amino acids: CASSVGPGDGGGELFF.

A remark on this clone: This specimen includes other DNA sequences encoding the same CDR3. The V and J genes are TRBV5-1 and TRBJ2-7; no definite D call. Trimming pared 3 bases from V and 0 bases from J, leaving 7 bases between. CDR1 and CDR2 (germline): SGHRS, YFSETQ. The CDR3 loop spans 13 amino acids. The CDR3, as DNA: TGCGCCAGCAGCTCCGACAACTCCTACGAGCAGTACTTC. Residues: CASSSDNSYEQYF.

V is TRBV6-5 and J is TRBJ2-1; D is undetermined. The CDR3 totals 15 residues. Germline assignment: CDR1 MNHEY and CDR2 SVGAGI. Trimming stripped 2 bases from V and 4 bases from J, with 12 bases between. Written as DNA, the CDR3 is TGTGCCAGCAGTTACGACTCCGTCGGATACAATGAGCAGTTCTTC. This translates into CASSYDSVGYNEQFF.

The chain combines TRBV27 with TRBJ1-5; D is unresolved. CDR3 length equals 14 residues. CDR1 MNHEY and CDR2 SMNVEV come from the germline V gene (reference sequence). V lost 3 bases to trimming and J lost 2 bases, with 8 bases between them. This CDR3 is CASSLNLGNQPQHF. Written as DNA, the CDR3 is TGTGCCAGCAGTTTGAACTTAGGCAATCAGCCCCAGCATTTT.

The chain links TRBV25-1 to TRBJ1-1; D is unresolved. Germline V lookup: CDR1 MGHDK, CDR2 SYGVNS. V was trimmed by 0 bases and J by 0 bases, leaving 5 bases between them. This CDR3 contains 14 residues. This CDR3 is CASSEYTMNTEAFF. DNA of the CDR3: TGTGCCAGCAGTGAATACACAATGAACACTGAAGCTTTCTTT.

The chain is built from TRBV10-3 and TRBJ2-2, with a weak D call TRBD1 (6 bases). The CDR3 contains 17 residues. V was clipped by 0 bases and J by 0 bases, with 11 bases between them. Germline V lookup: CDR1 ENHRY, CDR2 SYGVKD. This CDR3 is CAISESQGSSNTGELFF. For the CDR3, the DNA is TGTGCCATCAGTGAGTCACAGGGAAGTTCGAACACCGGGGAGCTGTTTTTT.

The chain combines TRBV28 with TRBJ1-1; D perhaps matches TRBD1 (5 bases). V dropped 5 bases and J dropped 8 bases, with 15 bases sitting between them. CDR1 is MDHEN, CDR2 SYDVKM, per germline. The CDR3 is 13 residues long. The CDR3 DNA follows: TGTGCCAGCAGTCCACCGTCCAGGGCCGAAGCTTTCTTT. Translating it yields CASSPPSRAEAFF. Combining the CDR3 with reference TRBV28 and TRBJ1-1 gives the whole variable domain DVKVTQSSRYLVKRTGEKVFLECVQDMDHENMFWYRQDPGLGLRLIYFSYDVKMKEKGDIPEGYSVSREKKERFSLILESASTNQTSMYLCASSPPSRAEAFFGQGTRLTVV.

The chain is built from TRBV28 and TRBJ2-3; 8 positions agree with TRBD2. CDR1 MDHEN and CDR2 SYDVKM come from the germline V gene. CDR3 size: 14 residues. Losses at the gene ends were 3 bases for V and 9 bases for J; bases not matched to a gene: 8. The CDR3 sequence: CASSFSTLAETQYF. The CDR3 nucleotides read TGTGCCAGCAGTTTTTCGACACTAGCGGAAACGCAGTATTTT.

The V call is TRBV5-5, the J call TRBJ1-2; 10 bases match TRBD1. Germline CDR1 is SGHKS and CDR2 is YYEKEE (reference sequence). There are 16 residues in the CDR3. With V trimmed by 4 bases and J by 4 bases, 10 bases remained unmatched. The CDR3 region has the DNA TGTGCCAGCAGCACCCAGGGACAGGGGTTTGGCTATGGCTACACCTTC. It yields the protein CASSTQGQGFGYGYTF.